Given below is one TCR beta chain in context. Its specificity is not known. RNA was isolated and reverse transcribed to cDNA, the sequencing template. TCRdb's table, derived via immunoSEQ multiplex PCR, lists solely in-frame clones and lacks some. This sample carries roughly 190,000 clones, about three fifths of them seen once, and the ten largest clones take approximately 1.3%. Losses at the gene ends were 5 bases for V and 3 bases for J; bases not matched to a gene: 6. The CDR3 runs 14 residues. Germline lookup yields CDR1 GTSNPN and CDR2 SVGIG (reference sequence). The sample originates from a study of CD8+ T cells in alopecia areata. Indicated treatment: oral pan-JAK inhibitor, 5-10 mg twice daily. Collection of lesional scalp punch biopsies and peripheral blood was performed in alopecia areata patients. Separation by sorting yielded CD4+ and CD8+ T cells from PBMCs. General study results and limits: Numerous clones, expanded in lesions, remained in scalp and blood during tofacitinib. Scalp clonality dropped significantly under tofacitinib, as did expanded CD8+ top-100 clones.

The receptor was derived from a human donor with alopecia areata. The source material was CD4+ T cells sorted from blood, sampled around week 50, from a patient treated with tofacitinib. The V and J genes are TRBV30 and TRBJ1-5, with 8 bases matching TRBD1. This chain's CDR3 is CAWGAQGDNQPQHF. The CDR3 DNA reads as TGTGCCTGGGGGGCACAGGGGGACAATCAGCCCCAGCATTTT.